These 8 T cell receptor beta chains were sequenced from one sample in a study of vaccination and CD4 T cells after COVID-19. Their antigen targets remain unknown. Treatment: roughly ten-day PBMC culture with coronavirus spike peptide pools or control peptides (ViraFEST assay). Sequenced with the Oncomine TCR Beta short-read assay was DNA taken from cultured CD4+ T cells. TCRdb analysed the PCR reads with MiXCR anew, one entry per CDR3 protein. The data hold over 12,000 distinct CDR3 sequences, with about 33% observed a single time. The material was CD4+ T cells from blood, cultured in vitro, obtained after SARS-CoV-2 vaccination. These receptors came from a human donor who had recovered from COVID-19.

V gene TRBV29-1 combines with J gene TRBJ2-3; TRBD2 aligns across 10 bases. The CDR3 consists of 13 residues. The V gene end was trimmed by 5 bases and the J gene end by 8 bases; junction bases not matched to a gene: 7. Germline CDR1 SQVTM, CDR2 ANQGSEA. The DNA of the CDR3 is TGCAGCGTTTTCGAACTAGCGGGAAGTACGCAGTATTTT. Translated: CSVFELAGSTQYF.

The rearrangement joins TRBV5-1 to TRBJ1-2, with D tentatively TRBD1 (5 bases). Trimming took 0 bases from V and 8 from J, leaving 17 bases between them. The germline CDR1 and CDR2 sequences are SGHRS and YFSETQ. The CDR3 is 15 residues long. This CDR3 reads CASSLAGGQGSGYTF. In DNA, the CDR3 is TGCGCCAGCAGCTTGGCCGGAGGGCAGGGTAGCGGCTACACCTTC.

This clonotype has a handful of counts. The junction and the germline gene differ at one end; a read error may be behind it. This rearrangement joins TRBV7-7 to TRBJ2-1, with TRBD1 matching 7 bases. Germline CDR1 is SSHAT and CDR2 is FNYEAQ (reference sequence). The CDR3 totals 16 residues. CDR3 nucleotides: TGTGCTAGCAGCCCCGGGTTGTTTAGGGGGCAAGTTGAGCAGTTCTTC. This translates into CASSPGLFRGQVEQFF.

This chain links TRBV5-1 with TRBJ2-3; 14 nucleotides agree with TRBD2. The CDR3 runs 16 residues. The germline CDR1 and CDR2 sequences are SGHRS and YFSETQ. V was clipped by 4 bases and J by 6 bases; unmatched bases: 7. The CDR3 region is CASSTGLAGAGDTQYF. CDR3 in DNA: TGCGCCAGCAGCACGGGACTAGCGGGAGCTGGTGATACGCAGTATTTT.

V gene TRBV14 combines with J gene TRBJ2-3; D gene uncertain. V was trimmed by 2 bases and J by 0 bases, leaving 15 bases between them. The CDR3 contains 17 residues. Germline V gene lookup returns CDR1 SGHDN and CDR2 FVKESK. The CDR3 DNA sequence: TGTGCCAGCAGCCAACAGACGGGCGTACTTAGCACAGATACGCAGTATTTT. It encodes CASSQQTGVLSTDTQYF.

This chain links TRBV7-7 with TRBJ2-1; D is undetermined. Trimming took 5 bases from V and 5 from J, leaving 13 bases between them. There are 14 residues in the CDR3. Germline CDR1 is SSHAT and CDR2 is FNYEAQ (reference sequence). The CDR3 is CASSPRVDDNEQFF. The CDR3 region has the DNA TGTGCCAGCAGCCCCAGAGTAGACGACAATGAGCAGTTCTTC.

This clonotype was found a few times. The chain is built from TRBV19 and TRBJ1-2; D ambiguous. CDR3 length: 14 amino acids. CDR1 is LNHDA, CDR2 SQIVND, per germline (reference sequence). CDR3 region: CVTAEAGPNYGYTF. DNA of the CDR3: TGTGTTACCGCCGAGGCAGGACCCAACTATGGCTACACCTTC.

This clonotype was seen only a few times. This chain connects TRBV7-2 to TRBJ2-1, with 11 bases lining up with TRBD2. The germline V gene has CDR1 SGHTA and CDR2 FQGNSA. V lost 4 bases, J lost 5 bases, and 16 bases stayed unmatched. The CDR3 covers 19 residues. CDR3 region: CASSSPPGLAAYPNNEQFF. CDR3 in DNA: TGTGCCAGCAGCTCTCCCCCGGGACTAGCGGCCTATCCGAACAATGAGCAGTTCTTC. Combining the CDR3 with reference TRBV7-2 and TRBJ2-1 gives the whole variable domain GAGVSQSPSNKVTEKGKDVELRCDPISGHTALYWYRQSLGQGLEFLIYFQGNSAPDKSGLPSDRFSAERTGGSVSTLTIQRTQQEDSAVYLCASSSPPGLAAYPNNEQFFGPGTRLTVL.